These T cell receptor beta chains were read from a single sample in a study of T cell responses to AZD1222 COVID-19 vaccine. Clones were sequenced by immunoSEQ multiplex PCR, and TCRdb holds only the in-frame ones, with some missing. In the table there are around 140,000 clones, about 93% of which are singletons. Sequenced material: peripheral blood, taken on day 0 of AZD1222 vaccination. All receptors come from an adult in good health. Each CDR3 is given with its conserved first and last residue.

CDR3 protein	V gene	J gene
CASSLVRASYEQYF	TRBV28	TRBJ2-7
CASSYWGSSTGELFF	TRBV27	TRBJ2-2
CASSWGSRPDTQYF	TRBV5-4	TRBJ2-3
CASSPWDKTSTDTQYF	TRBV5-1	TRBJ2-3
CASSLGLAGPYNEQFF	TRBV5-1	TRBJ2-1
CASSGSSNQPQHF	TRBV25-1	TRBJ1-5
CSVELRLEAFF	TRBV29-1	TRBJ1-1
CASSSTQGAGDSPLHF	TRBV5-1	TRBJ1-6
CASSLEGGHGYTF	TRBV7-9	TRBJ1-2
CASSYLQGLSGNTIYF	TRBV6-5	TRBJ1-3
CASSVEPGSTDTQYF	TRBV9	TRBJ2-3
CSARQGQKAFF	TRBV20-1	TRBJ1-1
CASSLLPGQGAHEQFF	TRBV3-1/TRBV3-2	TRBJ2-1
CASSPGTSGRGVNEQFF	TRBV27	TRBJ2-1
CASSIRGRDEQYF	TRBV19	TRBJ2-7
CAWSLQREYNEQFF	TRBV30	TRBJ2-1
CASSLLQGGAYEQYF	TRBV5-8	TRBJ2-7
CASSRTGGEDTQYF	TRBV3-1/TRBV3-2	TRBJ2-3
CAWRGGGYNEQFF	TRBV30	TRBJ2-1
CASSFSGQGFEKLFF	TRBV7-9	TRBJ1-4
CASSQAGSNQPQHF	TRBV4-1	TRBJ1-5
CASSLGLAGVKGPNNEQFF	TRBV7-8	TRBJ2-1
CASSPGGYEQYF	TRBV5-1	TRBJ2-7
CASSQEGASTDTQYF	TRBV3-1/TRBV3-2	TRBJ2-3
CAWKRYTVNTGELFF	TRBV30	TRBJ2-2
CASGRSTDTQYF	TRBV6-5	TRBJ2-3
CASSFLDREPYNEQFF	TRBV11-2	TRBJ2-1
CASSVGRGNSPLHF	TRBV9	TRBJ1-6
CASSLVSGNTIYF	TRBV6-5	TRBJ1-3